One sample yielded the 16 T cell receptor beta chains listed below, sequenced in a study of T cell changes during pregnancy in multiple sclerosis. Generated by immunoSEQ multiplex PCR, the TCRdb table keeps only in-frame clones and is missing some. This sample yields around 21,000 clones, of which 80% to 90% are seen a single time; roughly a fifth belongs to the top ten. The input for sequencing was CD8+ T cells from peripheral blood mononuclear cells, taken after pregnancy. The receptors originated from a female donor in good health, enrolled as a control in a pregnancy study.

V is TRBV9 and J is TRBJ2-1; 10 nucleotides align to TRBD2. Germline CDR1 and CDR2: SGDLS and YYNGEE. The CDR3 is made up of 16 amino acids. Trimming removed 0 bases from V and 9 bases from J; junction bases left unmatched: 9. The CDR3 coding sequence is TGTGCCAGCAGCGTAGCTTTGTCTAGCGGGAGAGGTGAGCAGTTCTTC. Residues: CASSVALSSGRGEQFF.

J is TRBJ1-4 and V is TRBV19; tentatively, D is TRBD1 (6 bases). The germline CDR1 and CDR2 sequences are LNHDA and SQIVND (reference sequence). The V end was cut by 7 bases, the J end by 2 bases, with 11 bases between. The CDR3 length is 14 residues. Here the CDR3 reads CASNLGQTNEKLFF. The CDR3 nucleotides are TGTGCCAGTAATCTCGGACAGACTAATGAAAAACTGTTTTTT. The full variable domain, its missing parts supplied by reference TRBV19 and TRBJ1-4, is DGGITQSPKYLFRKEGQNVTLSCEQNLNHDAMYWYRQDPGQGLRLIYYSQIVNDFQKGDIAEGYSVSREKKESFPLTVTSAQKNPTAFYLCASNLGQTNEKLFFGSGTQLSVL.

This clone appeared a single time. This chain links TRBV16 with TRBJ1-1, with TRBD1 as a possible D gene (6 bases). V was pared by 3 bases and J by 6 bases, with 11 bases between. This CDR3 is 13 amino acids long. Germline values: CDR1 KGHSY, CDR2 FQNENV. As DNA, the CDR3 is TGTGCCAGCAGCCAGACAGGTGCGGCTGAAGCTTTCTTT. Encoded protein: CASSQTGAAEAFF. The full variable domain, its missing parts supplied by reference TRBV16 and TRBJ1-1, is GEEVAQTPKHLVRGEGQKAKLYCAPIKGHSYVFWYQQVLKNEFKFLISFQNENVFDETGMPKERFSAKCLPNSPCSLEIQATKLEDSAVYFCASSQTGAAEAFFGQGTRLTVV.

The J gene is TRBJ2-7, the V gene TRBV2, with 8 nucleotides matching TRBD2. The CDR3 length is 15 residues. Germline trimming cut 4 bases from V and 6 bases from J; bases unmatched to any gene: 11. The germline V gene encodes CDR1 SNHLY and CDR2 FYNNEI. CDR3 protein: CASSGHPAGVVEQYF. CDR3 DNA sequence: TGTGCCAGCAGTGGTCATCCAGCGGGAGTAGTCGAGCAGTACTTC.

V usage is TRBV19 and J usage is TRBJ2-3; 7 bases agree with TRBD2. V was clipped by 3 bases and J by 0 bases; unmatched bases: 3. There are 15 residues in the CDR3. The germline V gene encodes CDR1 LNHDA and CDR2 SQIVND (reference sequence). This chain's CDR3 is CASSIWGGSTDTQYF. CDR3 DNA sequence: TGTGCCAGTAGTATTTGGGGAGGGAGCACAGATACGCAGTATTTT.

V gene TRBV6-1 combines with J gene TRBJ2-7; maybe TRBD1 (6 bases). CDR1 and CDR2 (germline): MNHNS, SASEGT. V shed 2 bases and J shed 1 base, with 12 bases lying between them. CDR3 length equals 15 residues. The CDR3 DNA reads as TGTGCCAGCAGTGAATGGTTAGGGGGATCCTACGAGCAGTACTTC. Translated: CASSEWLGGSYEQYF.

The chain combines TRBV6-5 with TRBJ1-1; D remains unclear. V gave up 7 bases and J gave up 5 bases, with 17 bases separating them. The CDR3 sequence is 14 residues long. Germline assignment: CDR1 MNHEY and CDR2 SVGAGI. The CDR3 DNA follows: TGTGCCAGCACAACACTTCCCCACGGGACTGAAGCTTTCTTT. Translating it yields CASTTLPHGTEAFF.

CDR3 in amino acids: CASHGGGGTDTQYF. For the CDR3, the DNA is TGTGCCAGTCACGGCGGGGGCGGGACAGATACGCAGTATTTT. This chain connects TRBV27 to TRBJ2-3, with D perhaps matching TRBD2 (7 bases). The length of the CDR3 is 14 residues. V was shortened by 9 bases and J by 3 bases, with 16 bases between the two germline ends. Germline loops: CDR1 MNHEY, CDR2 SMNVEV (reference sequence).

The chain recombines TRBV4-3 with TRBJ1-1, with a tentative D call TRBD1 (5 bases). Germline lookup yields CDR1 LGHNA and CDR2 YSLEER. This CDR3 is built from 14 residues. Trimming left V 1 base short and J 3 bases short, with 9 bases between. CDR3 region: CASSQVRGDTEAFF. The CDR3 DNA reads TGCGCCAGCAGCCAAGTTCGGGGGGACACTGAAGCTTTCTTT.

This chain connects TRBV7-8 to TRBJ2-7, with 8 bases matching TRBD1. After removal of 5 bases from V and 5 bases from J, the junction contained 11 bases not matched to a gene. The CDR3 loop spans 15 amino acids. Germline V CDR1 and CDR2: SGHVS, FQNEAQ. The CDR3, as DNA: TGTGCCAGCAGCACCCGACAGGGGTTAGTCCACGAGCAGTACTTC. Encoded protein: CASSTRQGLVHEQYF.

This chain joins TRBV6-1 and TRBJ2-1; a possible D gene is TRBD2 (6 bases). This CDR3 comprises 16 residues. From germline, CDR1 is MNHNS and CDR2 SASEGT. V gave up 3 bases and J gave up 3 bases, with 15 bases separating them. CDR3 region: CASSDGALDYYNEQFF. The CDR3 DNA reads as TGTGCCAGCAGTGATGGGGCCCTGGACTACTACAATGAGCAGTTCTTC.

V and J are TRBV30 and TRBJ1-2, with TRBD1 matching over 9 bases. Germline lookup yields CDR1 GTSNPN and CDR2 SVGIG (reference sequence). The CDR3 totals 12 residues. J was trimmed by 7 bases and V by 3 bases; bases with no gene match: 3. CDR3 nucleotide sequence: TGTGCCTGGAGGGGACAGGGCTCTGGCTACACCTTC. Residues: CAWRGQGSGYTF.

This chain uses TRBV27 with TRBJ1-2, with D perhaps TRBD1 (6 bases). CDR1 MNHEY and CDR2 SMNVEV come from the germline V gene (reference sequence). The CDR3 totals 13 residues. Trimming pared 6 bases from V and 2 bases from J, leaving 10 bases between. CDR3 DNA sequence: TGTGCCAGCAGCCCCCAGGGGAACTATGGCTACACCTTC. Amino acid sequence: CASSPQGNYGYTF.

V gene TRBV6-1 combines with J gene TRBJ2-5; TRBD1 agrees at 10 bases. This CDR3 has 16 residues. Germline values: CDR1 MNHNS, CDR2 SASEGT. V dropped 1 base and J dropped 4; count of bases not matched to a gene: 6. The CDR3 DNA follows: TGTGCCAGCAGTGAAGGCGACAGGGGGCTTGGAGAGACCCAGTACTTC. Translating gives CASSEGDRGLGETQYF.

The chain employs TRBV27 and TRBJ2-5, with a weak D call TRBD2 (5 bases). This CDR3 spans 13 amino acids. Trimming stripped 8 bases from V and 2 bases from J, with 12 bases between. The germline gives CDR1 MNHEY, CDR2 SMNVEV (reference sequence). The CDR3 DNA reads TGTGCCAGCGGGCCCTCGGGGCAAGAGACCCAGTACTTC. Translating gives CASGPSGQETQYF.

This chain uses TRBV13 with TRBJ2-7, with 7 bases fitting TRBD2. Germline-derived CDR1 and CDR2 are PRHDT and FYEKMQ (reference sequence). The J segment lost 3 bases and the V segment lost 8 bases, leaving 10 bases of the junction unmatched. The CDR3 totals 14 residues. The CDR3 sequence: CASGGEGRGYEQYF. The DNA of the CDR3 is TGTGCCAGCGGGGGGGAGGGCCGAGGCTACGAGCAGTACTTC.